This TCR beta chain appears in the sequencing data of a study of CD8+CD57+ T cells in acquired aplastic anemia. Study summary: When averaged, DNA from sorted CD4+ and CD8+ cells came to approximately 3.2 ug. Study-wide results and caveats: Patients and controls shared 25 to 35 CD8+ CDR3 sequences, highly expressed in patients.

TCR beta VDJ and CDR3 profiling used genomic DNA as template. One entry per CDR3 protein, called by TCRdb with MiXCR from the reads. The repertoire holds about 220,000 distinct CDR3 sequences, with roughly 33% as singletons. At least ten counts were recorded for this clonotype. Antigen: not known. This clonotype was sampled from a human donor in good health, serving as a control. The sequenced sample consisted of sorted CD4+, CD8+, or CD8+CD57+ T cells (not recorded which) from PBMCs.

The CDR3 DNA reads TGCGCCAGCAGCTCGACTACGGCGGGCTACACCTTC. Amino acid sequence: CASSSTTAGYTF. The chain recombines TRBV5-1 with TRBJ1-2; D uncertain. Germline V gene sequence: CDR1 SGHRS, CDR2 YFSETQ. CDR3 length: 12 amino acids. Deletions cut 3 bases from V and 8 bases from J, with 11 bases between.